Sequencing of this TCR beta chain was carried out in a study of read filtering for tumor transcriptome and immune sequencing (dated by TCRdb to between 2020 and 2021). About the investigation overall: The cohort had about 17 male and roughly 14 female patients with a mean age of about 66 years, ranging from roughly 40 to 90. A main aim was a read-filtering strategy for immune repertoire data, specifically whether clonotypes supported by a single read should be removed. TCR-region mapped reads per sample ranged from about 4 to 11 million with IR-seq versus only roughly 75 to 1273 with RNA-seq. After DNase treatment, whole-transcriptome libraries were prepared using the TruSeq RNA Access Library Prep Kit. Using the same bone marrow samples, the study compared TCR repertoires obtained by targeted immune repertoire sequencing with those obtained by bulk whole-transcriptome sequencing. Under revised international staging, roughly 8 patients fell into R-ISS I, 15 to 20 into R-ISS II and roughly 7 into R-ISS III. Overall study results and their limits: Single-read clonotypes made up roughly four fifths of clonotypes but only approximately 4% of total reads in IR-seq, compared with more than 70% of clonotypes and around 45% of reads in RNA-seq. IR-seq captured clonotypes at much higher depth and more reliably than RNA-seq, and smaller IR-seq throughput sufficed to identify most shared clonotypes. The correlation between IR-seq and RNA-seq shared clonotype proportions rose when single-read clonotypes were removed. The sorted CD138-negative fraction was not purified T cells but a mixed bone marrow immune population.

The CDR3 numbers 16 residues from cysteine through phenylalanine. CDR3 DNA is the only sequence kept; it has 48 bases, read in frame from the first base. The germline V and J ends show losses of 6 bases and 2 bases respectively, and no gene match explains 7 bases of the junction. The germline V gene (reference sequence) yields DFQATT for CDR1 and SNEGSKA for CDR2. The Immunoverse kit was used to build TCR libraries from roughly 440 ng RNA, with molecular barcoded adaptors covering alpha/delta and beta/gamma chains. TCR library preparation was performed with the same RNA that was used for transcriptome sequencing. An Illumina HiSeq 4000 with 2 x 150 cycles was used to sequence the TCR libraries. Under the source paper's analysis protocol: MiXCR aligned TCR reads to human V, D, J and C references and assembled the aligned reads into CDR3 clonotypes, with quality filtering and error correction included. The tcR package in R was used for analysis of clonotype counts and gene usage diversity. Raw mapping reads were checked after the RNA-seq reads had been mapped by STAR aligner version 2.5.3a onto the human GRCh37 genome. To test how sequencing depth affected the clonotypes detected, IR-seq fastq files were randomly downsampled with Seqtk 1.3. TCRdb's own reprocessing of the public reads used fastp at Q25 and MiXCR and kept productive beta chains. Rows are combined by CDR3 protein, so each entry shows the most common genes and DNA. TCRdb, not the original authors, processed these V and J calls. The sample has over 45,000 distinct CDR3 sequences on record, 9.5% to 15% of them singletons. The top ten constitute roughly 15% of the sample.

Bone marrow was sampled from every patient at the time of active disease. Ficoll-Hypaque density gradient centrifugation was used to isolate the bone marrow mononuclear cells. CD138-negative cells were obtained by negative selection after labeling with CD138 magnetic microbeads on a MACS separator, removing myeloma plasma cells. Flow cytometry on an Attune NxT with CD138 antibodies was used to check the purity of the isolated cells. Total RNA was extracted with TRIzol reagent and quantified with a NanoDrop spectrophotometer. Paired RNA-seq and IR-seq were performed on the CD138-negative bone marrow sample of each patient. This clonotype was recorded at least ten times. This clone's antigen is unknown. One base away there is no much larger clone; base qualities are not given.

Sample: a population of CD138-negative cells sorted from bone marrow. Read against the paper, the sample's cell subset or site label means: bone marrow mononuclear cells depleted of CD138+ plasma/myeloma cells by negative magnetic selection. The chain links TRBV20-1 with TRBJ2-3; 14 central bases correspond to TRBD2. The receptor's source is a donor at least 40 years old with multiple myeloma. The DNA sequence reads TGCAGTGCAAGGACTAGCGGGAGGAGGTACACAGATACGCAGTATTTT. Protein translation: CSARTSGRRYTDTQYF.